This T cell receptor beta chain was identified in a study of blood T cell repertoires in COVID-19. Study background: Italy, Spain and the United States were the sources of the convalescent and acute COVID-19 samples.

Sequencing used immunoSEQ multiplex PCR; TCRdb keeps in-frame clones, though not all of them. The table has about 130,000 clones, over 75% seen once. Germline values: CDR1 SGHNT, CDR2 YENEEA. The CDR3 has 18 residues. Germline trimming cut 1 base from V and 7 bases from J; bases unmatched to any gene: 12. The source material was peripheral blood. The chain combines TRBV11-3 with TRBJ2-5; TRBD2 agrees at 13 bases. The sequence was obtained from a man aged 40-49 years with active or convalescent COVID-19. The CDR3 spells CASSLGGTSGASLVTQYF. CDR3 bases: TGTGCCAGCAGCTTAGGTGGGACTAGCGGGGCGTCCCTGGTGACCCAGTACTTC.